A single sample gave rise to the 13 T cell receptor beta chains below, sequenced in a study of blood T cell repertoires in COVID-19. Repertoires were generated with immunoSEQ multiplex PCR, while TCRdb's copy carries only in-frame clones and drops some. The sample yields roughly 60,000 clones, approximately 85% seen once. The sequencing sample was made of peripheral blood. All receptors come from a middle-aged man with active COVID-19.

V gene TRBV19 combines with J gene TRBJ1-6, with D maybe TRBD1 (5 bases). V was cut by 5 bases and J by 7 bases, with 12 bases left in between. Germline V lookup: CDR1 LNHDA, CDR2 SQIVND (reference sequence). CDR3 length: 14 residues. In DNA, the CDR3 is TGTGCCAGTAGTGTGCGGACATTAAATTCACCCCTCCACTTT. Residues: CASSVRTLNSPLHF.

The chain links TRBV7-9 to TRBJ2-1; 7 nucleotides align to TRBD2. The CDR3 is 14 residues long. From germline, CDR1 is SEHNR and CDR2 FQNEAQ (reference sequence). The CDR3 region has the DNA TGTGCTACAACCTCCGGGGGGTCGGGGAATGAGCAGTTCTTC. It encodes CATTSGGSGNEQFF.

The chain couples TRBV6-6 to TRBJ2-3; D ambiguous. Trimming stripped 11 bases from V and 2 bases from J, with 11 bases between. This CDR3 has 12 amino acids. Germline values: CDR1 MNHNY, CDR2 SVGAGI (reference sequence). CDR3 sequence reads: CAARGYTDTQYF. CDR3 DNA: TGTGCCGCGCGAGGCTACACAGATACGCAGTATTTT.

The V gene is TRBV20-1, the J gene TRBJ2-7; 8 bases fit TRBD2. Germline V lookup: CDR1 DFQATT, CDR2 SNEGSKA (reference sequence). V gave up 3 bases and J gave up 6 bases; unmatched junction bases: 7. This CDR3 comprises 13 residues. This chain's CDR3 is CSASGTRLGEQYF. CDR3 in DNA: TGCAGTGCTAGTGGGACTAGGTTGGGCGAGCAGTACTTC.

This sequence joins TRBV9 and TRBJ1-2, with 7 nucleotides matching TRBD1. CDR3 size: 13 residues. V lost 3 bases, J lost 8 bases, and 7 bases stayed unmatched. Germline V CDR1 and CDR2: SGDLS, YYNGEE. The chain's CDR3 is CASSEGQISGYTF. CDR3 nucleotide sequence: TGTGCCAGCAGCGAGGGACAGATCAGCGGCTACACCTTC.

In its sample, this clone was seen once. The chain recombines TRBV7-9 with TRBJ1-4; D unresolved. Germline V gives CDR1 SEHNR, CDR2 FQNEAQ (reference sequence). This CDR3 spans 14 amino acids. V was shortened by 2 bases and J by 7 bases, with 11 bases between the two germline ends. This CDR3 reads CASSLSRESEKLFF. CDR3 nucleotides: TGTGCCAGCAGCTTATCCCGGGAGTCTGAAAAACTGTTTTTT.

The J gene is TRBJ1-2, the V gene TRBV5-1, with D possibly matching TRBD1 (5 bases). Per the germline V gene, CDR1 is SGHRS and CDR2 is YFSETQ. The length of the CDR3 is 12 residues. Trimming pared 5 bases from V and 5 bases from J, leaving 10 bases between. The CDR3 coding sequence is TGCGCCAGCAGGCGGGGGGGTTATGGCTACACCTTC. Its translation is CASRRGGYGYTF. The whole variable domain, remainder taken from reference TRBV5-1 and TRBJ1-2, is KAGVTQTPRYLIKTRGQQVTLSCSPISGHRSVSWYQQTPGQGLQFLFEYFSETQRNKGNFPGRFSGRQFSNSRSEMNVSTLELGDSALYLCASRRGGYGYTFGSGTRLTVV.

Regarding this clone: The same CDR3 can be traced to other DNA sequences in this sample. CDR3 DNA: TGTGCCATCACCAAGGGACAGGGGGAAAATCGTGGGGGTGGCTACACCTTC. Translated: CAITKGQGENRGGGYTF. The J gene is TRBJ1-2, the V gene TRBV10-3; 11 bases agree with TRBD1. From germline, CDR1 is ENHRY and CDR2 SYGVKD. Germline trimming cut 7 bases from V and 7 bases from J; bases unmatched to any gene: 17. This CDR3 has 17 amino acids.

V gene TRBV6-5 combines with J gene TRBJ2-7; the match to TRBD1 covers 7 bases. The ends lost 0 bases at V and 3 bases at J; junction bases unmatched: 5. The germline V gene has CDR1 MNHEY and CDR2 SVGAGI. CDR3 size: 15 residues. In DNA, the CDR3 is TGTGCCAGCAGTTACTCGGGGGACAGAGACTACGAGCAGTACTTC. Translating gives CASSYSGDRDYEQYF.

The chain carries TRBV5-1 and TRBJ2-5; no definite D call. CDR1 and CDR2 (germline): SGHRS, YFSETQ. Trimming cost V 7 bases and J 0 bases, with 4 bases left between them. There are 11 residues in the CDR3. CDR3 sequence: CASQYQETQYF. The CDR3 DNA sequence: TGCGCCAGCCAGTACCAAGAGACCCAGTACTTC.

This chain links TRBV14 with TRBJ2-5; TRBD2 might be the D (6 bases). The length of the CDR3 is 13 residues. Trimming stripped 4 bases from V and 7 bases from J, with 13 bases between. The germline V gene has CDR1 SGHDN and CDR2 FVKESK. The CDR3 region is CASSLGAEGTQYF. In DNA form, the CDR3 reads TGTGCCAGCAGCCTAGGGGCGGAGGGGACCCAGTACTTC.

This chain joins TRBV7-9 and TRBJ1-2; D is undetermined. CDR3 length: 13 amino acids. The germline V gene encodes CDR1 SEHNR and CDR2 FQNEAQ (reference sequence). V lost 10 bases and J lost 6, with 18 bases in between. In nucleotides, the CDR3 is TGTGCCATCTCGACCTGGAGGGATCATGGCTACACCTTC. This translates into CAISTWRDHGYTF. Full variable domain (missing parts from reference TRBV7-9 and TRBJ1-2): DTGVSQNPRHKITKRGQNVTFRCDPISEHNRLYWYRQTLGQGPEFLTYFQNEAQLEKSRLLSDRFSAERPKGSFSTLEIQRTEQGDSAMYLCAISTWRDHGYTFGSGTRLTVV.

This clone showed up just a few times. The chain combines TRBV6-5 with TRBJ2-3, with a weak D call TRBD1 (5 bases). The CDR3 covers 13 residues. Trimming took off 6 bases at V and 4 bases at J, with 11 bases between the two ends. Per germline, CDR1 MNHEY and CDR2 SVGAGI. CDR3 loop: CASRQAVSDTQYF. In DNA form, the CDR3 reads TGTGCCAGCAGACAGGCGGTGTCAGATACGCAGTATTTT.